This passage covers 18 T cell receptor beta chains from one sample sequenced in a study of blood T cell repertoires in COVID-19. TCRdb's table, derived via immunoSEQ multiplex PCR, lists solely in-frame clones and lacks some. The sample lists 200,000 to 300,000 clones, 88% occurring once. Sample: peripheral blood. The receptor source for this set is a woman in her thirties or forties who had recovered from COVID-19.

The chain employs TRBV3-1 (or the pseudogene TRBV3-2) and TRBJ2-1; TRBD2 aligns across 8 bases. Germline CDR1 and CDR2: LGHDT and YNNKEL (reference sequence). The CDR3 loop spans 15 amino acids. With V trimmed by 4 bases and J by 8 bases, 10 bases remained unmatched. CDR3 region: CASSPCSGTKDEQFF. CDR3 bases: TGTGCCAGCAGCCCCTGTAGCGGGACAAAGGATGAGCAGTTCTTC.

The chain uses TRBV7-2 and TRBJ1-5, with 7 bases fitting TRBD1. Trimming removed 5 bases from V and 0 bases from J; junction bases left unmatched: 4. The CDR3 totals 15 residues. Germline lookup yields CDR1 SGHTA and CDR2 FQGNSA. This CDR3 reads CASSPGQISNQPQHF. CDR3 bases: TGTGCCAGCAGCCCGGGACAGATTAGCAATCAGCCCCAGCATTTT. The full variable domain, with the rest looked up from reference TRBV7-2 and TRBJ1-5, is GAGVSQSPSNKVTEKGKDVELRCDPISGHTALYWYRQSLGQGLEFLIYFQGNSAPDKSGLPSDRFSAERTGGSVSTLTIQRTQQEDSAVYLCASSPGQISNQPQHFGDGTRLSIL.

The V call is TRBV5-1, the J call TRBJ2-5, with D perhaps matching TRBD2 (7 bases). Germline lookup yields CDR1 SGHRS and CDR2 YFSETQ. The CDR3 consists of 13 residues. The V end lost 4 bases, the J end lost 5 bases, and 12 bases lay between the germline ends. CDR3 sequence: CASSPGGPETQYF. The CDR3 region has the DNA TGCGCCAGCAGCCCCGGGGGGCCGGAGACCCAGTACTTC.

The chain is built from TRBV30 and TRBJ2-7, with TRBD2 matching over 13 bases. Germline-derived CDR1 and CDR2 are GTSNPN and SVGIG (reference sequence). V lost 3 bases and J lost 2; bases outside the gene matches: 7. The CDR3 length is 16 residues. CDR3 in amino acids: CAWSPGTSGIPYEQYF. For the CDR3, the DNA is TGTGCCTGGAGCCCAGGGACTAGCGGGATCCCCTACGAGCAGTACTTC.

The chain recombines TRBV4-3 with TRBJ2-2; the D gene is possibly TRBD1 (5 bases). The V gene's germline CDR1 is LGHNA and CDR2 YSLEER. This CDR3 spans 15 amino acids. V was shortened by 1 base and J by 4 bases, with 10 bases between the two germline ends. CDR3 nucleotides: TGCGCCAGCAGCCAAGCGTCTGGGGCCACCGGGGAGCTGTTTTTT. Protein sequence: CASSQASGATGELFF.

The J gene is TRBJ1-5, the V gene TRBV21-1. TRBV21-1 is a pseudogene. This CDR3 is built from 13 residues. The CDR3 DNA follows: TGTGCCAGCAGCAGGGGGGGGAATCAGCCCCAGCATTTT. It is translated as CASSRGGNQPQHF.

This chain connects TRBV11-1 to TRBJ2-6; D is possibly TRBD2 (6 bases). The germline gives CDR1 SGHAT, CDR2 FQDESV (reference sequence). The V end was cut by 4 bases, the J end by 1 base, with 8 bases between. The CDR3 runs 15 residues. DNA of the CDR3: TGTGCCAGCAGCTCGACTAGGTCTGGGGCCAACGTCCTGACTTTC. It translates to CASSSTRSGANVLTF.

This rearrangement joins TRBV7-2 to TRBJ2-1; 14 bases agree with TRBD2. Trimming at V came to 5 bases and at J to 8 bases, leaving 2 bases not matched to a gene. Germline CDR1 reads SGHTA; CDR2 reads FQGNSA. This CDR3 is built from 14 residues. CDR3 residues: CASSGTSGSYEQFF. The CDR3 DNA reads as TGTGCCAGCAGCGGGACTAGCGGGAGCTATGAGCAGTTCTTC.

J is TRBJ2-7 and V is TRBV7-2; maybe TRBD1 (6 bases). Germline V gives CDR1 SGHTA, CDR2 FQGNSA. The CDR3 is made up of 14 amino acids. V lost 2 bases, J lost 6 bases, and 14 bases lay in between. CDR3 coding DNA: TGTGCCAGCAGCTTACAGGGGCCGCCCACCGAGCAGTACTTC. Amino acid sequence: CASSLQGPPTEQYF.

This clone was recorded a few times. V usage is TRBV6-5 and J usage is TRBJ1-1; D is unclear. The CDR3 has 14 residues. CDR1 is MNHEY, CDR2 SVGAGI, per germline. The V end lost 0 bases, the J end lost 2 bases, and 7 bases lay between the germline ends. CDR3 sequence: CASSYSTANTEAFF. DNA of the CDR3: TGTGCCAGCAGTTACTCTACAGCCAACACTGAAGCTTTCTTT.

About this clone: At one of its ends the junction is not consistent with the germline gene, which may arise from a read error. The chain links TRBV18 to TRBJ2-7, with 7 nucleotides matching TRBD2. The CDR3 sequence is 14 residues long. CDR1 KGHSH and CDR2 LQKENI come from the germline V gene. The CDR3 DNA follows: TGTGCCAGCTCCCCACCGGGGGGTAGGGACGAGCAGTACTTC. This encodes CASSPPGGRDEQYF.

This rearrangement joins TRBV9 to TRBJ2-1, with 8 bases that match TRBD2. Germline V gene sequence: CDR1 SGDLS, CDR2 YYNGEE. The CDR3 contains 15 residues. V was clipped by 4 bases and J by 4 bases; unmatched bases: 7. The CDR3 sequence: CASSLGLAQYNEQFF. In DNA, the CDR3 is TGTGCCAGCAGCCTCGGACTAGCCCAATACAATGAGCAGTTCTTC.

The chain is built from TRBV20-1 and TRBJ1-6; D is ambiguous. Trimming took off 3 bases at V and 7 bases at J, with 7 bases between the two ends. The germline V gene has CDR1 DFQATT and CDR2 SNEGSKA (reference sequence). The CDR3 extends over 12 amino acids. For the CDR3, the DNA is TGCAGTGCTAGTTGGCCCAATTCACCCCTCCACTTT. It translates to CSASWPNSPLHF.

This clone has only a few counts. The chain uses TRBV6-1 and TRBJ2-1; tentatively, D is TRBD1 (5 bases). Germline V gene data show CDR1 as MNHNS and CDR2 as SASEGT. The CDR3 is 17 residues long. V lost 1 base and J lost 0, with 13 bases in between. The CDR3 DNA reads as TGTGCCAGCAGTGAAGGTGGGGCTACAAGCTCCTACAATGAGCAGTTCTTC. Translating it yields CASSEGGATSSYNEQFF.

The chain uses TRBV5-1 and TRBJ2-5; TRBD2 agrees at 8 bases. J lost 4 bases, V lost 9 bases, and 17 bases had no gene match. The CDR3 extends over 16 amino acids. CDR1 and CDR2 from the germline V gene are SGHRS and YFSETQ. CDR3 region: CATTPLGGGRPETQYF. DNA of the CDR3: TGCGCCACCACTCCCCTTGGGGGCGGGAGGCCAGAGACCCAGTACTTC.

The chain recombines TRBV27 with TRBJ1-2, with D maybe TRBD1 (6 bases). CDR1 and CDR2 (germline): MNHEY, SMNVEV (reference sequence). The CDR3 sequence is 15 residues long. Between the trimmed V and J ends, which lost 1 base and 7 bases, there was a span of 16 bases. As DNA, the CDR3 is TGTGCCAGCAGTTTATTTCGGTGGGGGCCGGGTGGCTACACCTTC. This sequence encodes CASSLFRWGPGGYTF.

This chain joins TRBV2 and TRBJ1-4, with D possibly being TRBD1 (6 bases). From germline, CDR1 is SNHLY and CDR2 FYNNEI. The CDR3 has 12 residues. Deletions cut 6 bases from V and 5 bases from J, with 7 bases between. CDR3 loop: CASRRGNEKLFF. As DNA, the CDR3 is TGTGCCAGCAGGAGGGGGAATGAAAAACTGTTTTTT.

V and J are TRBV15 and TRBJ2-5; 8 bases match TRBD2. V lost 6 bases, J lost 5 bases, and 17 bases stayed unmatched. The CDR3 runs to 17 residues. CDR1 LNHNV and CDR2 YYDKDF come from the germline V gene (reference sequence). In nucleotides, the CDR3 is TGTGCCACCAGAGCGGGAGCGAACATGGGTGTCGGGGAGACCCAGTACTTC. It specifies CATRAGANMGVGETQYF.